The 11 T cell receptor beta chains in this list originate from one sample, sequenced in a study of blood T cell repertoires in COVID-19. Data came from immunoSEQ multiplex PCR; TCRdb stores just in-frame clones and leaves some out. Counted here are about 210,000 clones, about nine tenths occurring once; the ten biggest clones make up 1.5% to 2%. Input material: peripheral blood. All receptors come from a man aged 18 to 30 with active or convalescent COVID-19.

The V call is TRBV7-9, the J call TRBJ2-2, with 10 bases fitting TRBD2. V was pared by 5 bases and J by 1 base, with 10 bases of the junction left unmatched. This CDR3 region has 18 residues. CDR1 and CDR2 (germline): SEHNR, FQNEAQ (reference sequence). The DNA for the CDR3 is TGTGCCAGCAGCGGGTTAGCGGGAGGACTCCTGAACACCGGGGAGCTGTTTTTT. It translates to CASSGLAGGLLNTGELFF.

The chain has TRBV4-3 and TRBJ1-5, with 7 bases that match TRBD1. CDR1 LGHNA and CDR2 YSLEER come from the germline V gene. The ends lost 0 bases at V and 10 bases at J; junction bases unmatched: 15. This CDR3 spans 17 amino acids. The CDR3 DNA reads TGCGCCAGCAGCCAAGAACTCAGAGGGGCAGGGGGAGAACCCCAGCATTTT. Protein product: CASSQELRGAGGEPQHF.

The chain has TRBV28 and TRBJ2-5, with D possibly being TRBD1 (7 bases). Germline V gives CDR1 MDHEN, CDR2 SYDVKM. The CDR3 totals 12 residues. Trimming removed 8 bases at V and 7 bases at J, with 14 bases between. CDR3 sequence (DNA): TGTGCCAGCGCGGGACAGTTAGCGACCCAGTACTTC. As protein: CASAGQLATQYF.

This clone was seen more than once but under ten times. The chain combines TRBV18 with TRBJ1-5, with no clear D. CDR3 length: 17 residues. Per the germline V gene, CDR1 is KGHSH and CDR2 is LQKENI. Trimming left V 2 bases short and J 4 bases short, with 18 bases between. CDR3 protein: CASSPSILTRPNQPQHF. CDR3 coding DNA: TGTGCCAGCTCACCAAGTATACTAACAAGGCCTAATCAGCCCCAGCATTTT. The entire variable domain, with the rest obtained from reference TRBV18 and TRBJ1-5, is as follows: NAGVMQNPRHLVRRRGQEARLRCSPMKGHSHVYWYRQLPEEGLKFMVYLQKENIIDESGMPKERFSAEFPKEGPSILRIQQVVRGDSAAYFCASSPSILTRPNQPQHFGDGTRLSIL.

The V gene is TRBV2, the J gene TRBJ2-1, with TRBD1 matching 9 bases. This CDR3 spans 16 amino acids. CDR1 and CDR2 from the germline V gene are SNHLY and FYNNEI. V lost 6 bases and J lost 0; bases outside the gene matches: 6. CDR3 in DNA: TGTGCCAGCAGGCCCACAGGGGGCGGCTCCTACAATGAGCAGTTCTTC. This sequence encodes CASRPTGGGSYNEQFF.

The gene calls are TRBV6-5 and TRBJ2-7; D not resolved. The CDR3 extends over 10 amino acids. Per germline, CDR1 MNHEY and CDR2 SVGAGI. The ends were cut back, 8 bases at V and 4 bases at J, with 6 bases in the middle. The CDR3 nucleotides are TGTGCCAGCGGAGAGTACGAGCAGTACTTC. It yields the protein CASGEYEQYF.

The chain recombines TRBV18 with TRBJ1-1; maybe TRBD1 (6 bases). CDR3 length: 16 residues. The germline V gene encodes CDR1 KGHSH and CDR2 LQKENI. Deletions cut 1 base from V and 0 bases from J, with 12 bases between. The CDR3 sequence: CASSPLSGTLNTEAFF. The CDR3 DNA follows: TGTGCCAGCTCACCACTCTCCGGGACATTGAACACTGAAGCTTTCTTT.

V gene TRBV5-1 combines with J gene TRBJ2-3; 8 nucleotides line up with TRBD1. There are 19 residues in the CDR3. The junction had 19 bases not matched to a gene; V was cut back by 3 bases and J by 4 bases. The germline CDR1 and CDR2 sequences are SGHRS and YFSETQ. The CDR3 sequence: CASSSELGQGGVHADTQYF. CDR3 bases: TGCGCCAGCAGCTCTGAACTCGGACAGGGTGGGGTGCATGCAGATACGCAGTATTTT.

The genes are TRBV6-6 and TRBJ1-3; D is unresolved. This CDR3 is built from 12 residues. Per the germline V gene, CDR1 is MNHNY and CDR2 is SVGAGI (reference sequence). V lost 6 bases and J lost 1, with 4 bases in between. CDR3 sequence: CASRESGNTIYF. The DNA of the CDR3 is TGTGCCAGCAGGGAGTCTGGAAACACCATATATTTT.

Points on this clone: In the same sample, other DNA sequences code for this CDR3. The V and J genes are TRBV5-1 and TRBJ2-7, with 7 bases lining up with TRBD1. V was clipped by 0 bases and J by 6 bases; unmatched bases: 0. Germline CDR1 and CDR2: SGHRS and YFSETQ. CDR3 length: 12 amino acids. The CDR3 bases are TGCGCCAGCAGCTTGGACAGGGGCGAGCAGTACTTC. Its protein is CASSLDRGEQYF.

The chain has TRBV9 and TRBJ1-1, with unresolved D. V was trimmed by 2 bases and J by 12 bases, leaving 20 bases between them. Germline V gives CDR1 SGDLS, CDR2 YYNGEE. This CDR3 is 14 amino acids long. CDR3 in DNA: TGTGCCAGCAGCGTCGGGTGGGTACCCGACCGGACTTTCTTT. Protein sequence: CASSVGWVPDRTFF. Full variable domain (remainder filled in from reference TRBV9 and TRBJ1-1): DSGVTQTPKHLITATGQRVTLRCSPRSGDLSVYWYQQSLDQGLQFLIQYYNGEERAKGNILERFSAQQFPDLHSELNLSSLELGDSALYFCASSVGWVPDRTFFGQGTRLTVV.